The 5 T cell receptor beta chains reported below all come from one sample, sequenced in a study of radiation and T cells in renal cell carcinoma. Indicated time point: blood 2 weeks post-SBRT. As for treatment: 15 Gy SBRT to primary tumor, nephrectomy 4 weeks later. Profiled with immunoSEQ multiplex PCR; TCRdb holds only in-frame clones, not every one. Of around 80,000 clones listed, about 80% are singletons. The sequenced sample was blood, obtained from a patient whose treatment included radiotherapy and nephrectomy. These receptor sequences come from a man in his sixties with renal cell carcinoma.

The rearrangement uses TRBV28 and TRBJ2-4; weak D call: TRBD2 (5 bases). The CDR3 consists of 15 residues. Trimming left V 6 bases short and J 9 bases short, with 21 bases between. Germline lookup yields CDR1 MDHEN and CDR2 SYDVKM. The CDR3 DNA follows: TGTGCCAGCAGCAAGAGGGCCCTCGGAGTGGGCATTCAGTACTTC. Protein: CASSKRALGVGIQYF.

The chain employs TRBV13 and TRBJ2-5, with 8 nucleotides matching TRBD1. CDR1 is PRHDT and CDR2 is FYEKMQ in the germline V gene (reference sequence). The CDR3 runs to 15 residues. Unmatched junction bases numbered 9, after V lost 5 bases and J lost 4 bases. The CDR3, as DNA: TGTGCCAGCAGCCCTAGCAGGGGGCAGGGAGAGACCCAGTACTTC. It yields the protein CASSPSRGQGETQYF.

There are a few counts of this clone. The chain couples TRBV19 to TRBJ1-5, with D possibly matching TRBD1 (6 bases). CDR3 size: 15 residues. Germline CDR1 LNHDA, CDR2 SQIVND (reference sequence). Trimming shortened V by 5 bases and J by 2 bases, and 13 bases separated the two germline ends. Here the CDR3 reads CASSYGQGRNQPQHF. For the CDR3, the DNA is TGTGCCAGTAGTTATGGTCAGGGGCGCAATCAGCCCCAGCATTTT.

This clone was counted a single time. The chain joins TRBV18 to TRBJ2-1, with TRBD1 as a possible D gene (6 bases). The V end lost 5 bases, the J end lost 7 bases, and 18 bases lay between the germline ends. Germline V CDR1 and CDR2: KGHSH, LQKENI. This CDR3 is built from 15 residues. The CDR3 DNA reads TGTGCCAGCTCAGCACAGGGTACTCAAATAAATGAGCAGTTCTTC. Its translation is CASSAQGTQINEQFF.

This clone was detected a few times. This chain uses TRBV7-9 with TRBJ1-1; D remains ambiguous. Germline-derived CDR1 and CDR2 are SEHNR and FQNEAQ (reference sequence). This CDR3 is 15 amino acids long. V was trimmed by 5 bases and J by 4 bases, leaving 17 bases between them. CDR3: CASSPYGSGVTEAFF. The CDR3 coding sequence is TGTGCCAGCAGCCCCTACGGGTCGGGAGTCACTGAAGCTTTCTTT. Drawing the rest from reference TRBV7-9 and TRBJ1-1, the complete variable domain is DTGVSQNPRHKITKRGQNVTFRCDPISEHNRLYWYRQTLGQGPEFLTYFQNEAQLEKSRLLSDRFSAERPKGSFSTLEIQRTEQGDSAMYLCASSPYGSGVTEAFFGQGTRLTVV.